Listed below are T cell receptor beta chains from one sample, sequenced in a study of human T cells and chemical hapten exposure. TCRdb reprocessed the RACE reads via MiXCR and lists one record per CDR3 protein. The repertoire holds about 130,000 distinct CDR3 sequences, with about 8.2% as singletons. The specimen sequenced was whole blood. The receptors were sampled from a male donor in good health. Some clones in this sample may be carry-over from other donors' samples. The CDR3 runs from the conserved cysteine through the conserved F or W. D genes are given only for firm matches. The size of a clone is reported for some rows only, either as once, few or many, or as a class for expanded clones.

CDR3aa	CDR3nt	d_gene	j_gene	abundance	v_gene
CASIFETGGSEKLFF	TGTGCCAGCATCTTCGAAACGGGCGGGAGTGAAAAACTGTTTTTT	-	TRBJ1-4	few	TRBV2
CSANRENTGELFF	TGCAGTGCTAACAGGGAGAACACCGGGGAGCTGTTTTTT	-	TRBJ2-2	-	TRBV20-1
CASSLISGFSYEQYF	TGTGCCAGCAGTCTCATTAGCGGATTCTCCTACGAGCAGTACTTC	-	TRBJ2-7	few	TRBV6-5
CASSSRGGSTEAFF	TGTGCCAGCAGTTCCCGGGGGGGGAGCACTGAAGCTTTCTTT	-	TRBJ1-1	few	TRBV6-5
CASSPGLAGGSTQYF	TGTGCCAGCAGTCCGGGACTAGCGGGGGGTAGTACGCAGTATTTT	TRBD2	TRBJ2-3	-	TRBV28
CASSESVAFWDTQYF	TGTGCCAGCAGTGAATCCGTAGCGTTCTGGGATACGCAGTATTTT	-	TRBJ2-3	-	TRBV6-1
CATATVANYGYTF	TGTGCCACCGCGACAGTAGCTAACTATGGCTACACCTTC	-	TRBJ1-2	few	TRBV19
CASSPIQGYNEQFF	TGTGCCAGCTCACCAATCCAGGGTTACAATGAGCAGTTCTTC	-	TRBJ2-1	-	TRBV18
CASSPSGSYEQYF	TGTGCCAGCAGCCCCAGCGGCTCCTACGAGCAGTACTTC	-	TRBJ2-7	few	TRBV7-2
CASSYLAGENEQFF	TGTGCCAGCAGTTACCTAGCGGGAGAAAATGAGCAGTTCTTC	TRBD2	TRBJ2-1	-	TRBV6-6
CASSSGQGAFF	TGTGCCAGCAGCTCCGGACAGGGAGCTTTCTTT	TRBD1	TRBJ1-1	many	TRBV7-6
CASSPLKVAWYNEQFF	TGTGCCAGCAGCCCGCTGAAGGTAGCGTGGTACAATGAGCAGTTCTTC	-	TRBJ2-1	few	TRBV7-6
CASSVIDRSLYNEQFF	TGTGCCAGCAGTGTAATAGACAGGAGCCTTTACAATGAGCAGTTCTTC	-	TRBJ2-1	many	TRBV6-1
CASSQDGHTQYF	TGCGCCAGCAGCCAAGATGGACATACGCAGTATTTT	-	TRBJ2-3	-	TRBV4-1
CASSLAHKAYEQYF	TGTGCCAGCAGCTTAGCCCACAAAGCCTACGAGCAGTACTTC	-	TRBJ2-7	many	TRBV11-2
CSVEVGLAGESQFF	TGCAGCGTTGAAGTGGGACTAGCGGGAGAATCGCAGTTCTTC	TRBD2	TRBJ2-1	few	TRBV29-1
CASKRQTTGELFF	TGTGCCAGTAAACGACAGACGACCGGGGAGCTGTTTTTT	-	TRBJ2-2	few	TRBV19
CASSFGDTYEQYF	TGTGCCAGTAGTTTTGGGGATACCTACGAGCAGTACTTC	-	TRBJ2-7	-	TRBV19
CASSLLEGQSYYNEQFF	TGTGCCAGCAGCTTACTTGAAGGACAGTCTTACTACAATGAGCAGTTCTTC	-	TRBJ2-1	few	TRBV7-9
CASSSHLTSGSRGYEQYF	TGCGCCAGCAGCTCCCACTTAACTAGCGGTTCCAGGGGTTACGAGCAGTACTTC	TRBD2	TRBJ2-7	many	TRBV5-1
CASRKLRITGPSYEQYF	TGTGCCAGCAGAAAGTTACGGATTACAGGTCCCTCCTACGAGCAGTACTTC	-	TRBJ2-7	-	TRBV2
CASNSERNTGELFF	TGTGCCAGCAATTCAGAGCGGAACACCGGGGAGCTGTTTTTT	-	TRBJ2-2	many	TRBV25-1
CASTLENTEAFF	TGTGCCAGCACCCTTGAGAACACTGAAGCTTTCTTT	-	TRBJ1-1	-	TRBV12-3/TRBV12-4
CASSLSTQPQHF	TGTGCCAGCAGCTTATCTACCCAGCCCCAGCATTTT	-	TRBJ1-5	many	TRBV7-9
CASSVGVQETQYF	TGTGCCAGCAGCGTCGGGGTGCAAGAGACCCAGTACTTC	-	TRBJ2-5	-	TRBV5-4
CASSDPGPSLLSGANVLTF	TGTGCCAGCAGCGATCCGGGTCCCTCACTCCTCTCTGGGGCCAACGTCCTGACTTTC	-	TRBJ2-6	many	TRBV9
CASLRLDRNTEAFF	TGTGCCAGCCTTCGCCTAGACCGAAACACTGAAGCTTTCTTT	-	TRBJ1-1	few	TRBV7-9
CASSLASSGDTQYF	TGTGCCAGCAGCTTAGCGAGTAGCGGGGATACGCAGTATTTT	TRBD2	TRBJ2-3	many	TRBV7-2
CASSDLGDRTYEQYF	TGTGCCAGCAGTGACTTGGGGGACAGGACCTACGAGCAGTACTTC	TRBD1	TRBJ2-7	once	TRBV25-1
CASSKHSGGEETQYF	TGCGCCAGCAGCAAACACAGCGGGGGGGAAGAGACCCAGTACTTC	TRBD2	TRBJ2-5	once	TRBV5-1
CASGGDSSYNEQFF	TGTGCTAGTGGTGGGGATAGCTCCTACAATGAGCAGTTCTTC	-	TRBJ2-1	few	TRBV12-5
CASSISLGSRTEAFF	TGCGCCAGCAGCATATCCCTAGGGTCTCGTACTGAAGCTTTCTTT	-	TRBJ1-1	-	TRBV5-1
CASSQVGRGTGTGELFF	TGTGCCAGCAGCCAAGTGGGTCGTGGGACTGGCACCGGGGAGCTGTTTTTT	-	TRBJ2-2	many	TRBV3-1
CASSFGHPNTEAFF	TGTGCCAGCAGCTTCGGACACCCGAACACTGAAGCTTTCTTT	-	TRBJ1-1	few	TRBV5-6
CAISEKGRNTGELFF	TGTGCCATCAGTGAAAAGGGGCGGAACACCGGGGAGCTGTTTTTT	-	TRBJ2-2	many	TRBV10-3
CSARGSLSSYNEQFF	TGCAGTGCTAGAGGTTCGCTTAGCTCCTACAATGAGCAGTTCTTC	-	TRBJ2-1	many	TRBV20-1
CASSYYRRETQYF	TGTGCCAGCAGTTACTACAGGAGAGAGACCCAGTACTTC	-	TRBJ2-5	few	TRBV6-5
CASSLRTVRGNTGELFF	TGTGCCAGCAGCTTAAGAACAGTGCGCGGGAACACCGGGGAGCTGTTTTTT	-	TRBJ2-2	once	TRBV7-9
CASSDPSQGDYGYTF	TGTGCCAGCAGTGACCCGTCACAGGGGGACTATGGCTACACCTTC	TRBD1	TRBJ1-2	-	TRBV6-2/TRBV6-3
CASSLPTRYNEQFF	TGTGCCAGCAGTTTACCAACTAGGTACAATGAGCAGTTCTTC	-	TRBJ2-1	-	TRBV27
CATSQVASSTDTQYF	TGTGCCACCAGTCAGGTAGCGTCTAGCACAGATACGCAGTATTTT	-	TRBJ2-3	many	TRBV19
CASSLAGLAGAISYEQYF	TGCGCCAGCAGCTTGGCAGGACTAGCGGGGGCCATCTCCTACGAGCAGTACTTC	TRBD2	TRBJ2-7	-	TRBV5-1
CASSPLRGGSTDTQYF	TGTGCCAGCAGTCCCCTGCGTGGCGGGAGTACAGATACGCAGTATTTT	TRBD2	TRBJ2-3	many	TRBV12-3/TRBV12-4
CAISRRLADAYEQYF	TGTGCCATCAGCAGGAGACTAGCGGACGCCTACGAGCAGTACTTC	TRBD2	TRBJ2-7	-	TRBV10-3
CAWSVLSYEQYF	TGTGCCTGGAGTGTACTCAGCTACGAGCAGTACTTC	-	TRBJ2-7	-	TRBV30
CASSQDRASYNSPLHF	TGCGCCAGCAGCCAAGACAGAGCTTCCTATAATTCACCCCTCCACTTT	-	TRBJ1-6	-	TRBV4-1
CASSLSAGSGANVLTF	TGCGCCAGCAGCTTGTCGGCAGGGTCTGGGGCCAACGTCCTGACTTTC	-	TRBJ2-6	few	TRBV5-1
CASSEYTGFPQAQETQYF	TGTGCCAGCAGTGAATATACAGGGTTCCCTCAAGCCCAAGAGACCCAGTACTTC	-	TRBJ2-5	many	TRBV25-1
CASSTDRAFQETQYF	TGTGCCAGCAGTACAGACAGGGCCTTCCAAGAGACCCAGTACTTC	TRBD1	TRBJ2-5	few	TRBV25-1